Listed below are T cell receptor beta chains from one sample, sequenced in a study of blood T cell repertoires in COVID-19. Sequencing used immunoSEQ multiplex PCR; TCRdb keeps in-frame clones, though not all of them. The data hold about 190,000 clones, with approximately 91% observed a single time. Sequencing was carried out using peripheral blood. These TCRs come from a man aged 25 to 40 with acute or convalescent COVID-19. Both conserved end residues are part of each CDR3. D genes are given only for firm matches. Size is stated for part of the rows, as once, few or many counts, or as a class when the clone is expanded.

NA	TRBD1	TRBV9	TRBJ1-4	CASSGRQGGNEKLFF	TGTGCCAGCAGCGGCAGACAGGGGGGTAATGAAAAACTGTTTTTT
NA	TRBD1	TRBV7-3	TRBJ2-1	CASSLGVIAGTGGEQFF	TGTGCCAGCAGCTTAGGGGTCATAGCCGGGACAGGGGGAGAGCAGTTCTTC
NA	TRBD1	TRBV28	TRBJ1-1	CASSLRQGLNTEAFF	TGTGCCAGCAGTTTAAGACAGGGTCTGAACACTGAAGCTTTCTTT
NA	NA	TRBV21-1	TRBJ2-7	CAATRGLAEGEQYF	TGTGCCGCAACGAGGGGACTAGCGGAGGGCGAGCAGTACTTC
few	TRBD1	TRBV6-5	TRBJ2-7	CASSRTGLGEQYF	TGTGCCAGCAGCCGGACAGGGTTGGGCGAGCAGTACTTC
NA	NA	TRBV18	TRBJ2-3	CASSPPLLDTQYF	TGTGCCAGCTCACCACCGTTATTAGATACGCAGTATTTT
NA	TRBD2	TRBV5-1	TRBJ2-5	CASSATSGRAGETQYF	TGCGCCAGCAGCGCGACTAGCGGGAGGGCAGGGGAGACCCAGTACTTC
once	NA	TRBV29-1	TRBJ1-2	CSVEVGGGYGYTF	TGCAGCGTTGAAGTAGGGGGGGGCTATGGCTACACCTTC
NA	TRBD1	TRBV6-5	TRBJ2-7	CASRPTGRPFGEQYF	TGTGCCAGCAGACCGACAGGGCGACCCTTTGGCGAGCAGTACTTC
NA	NA	TRBV10-1	TRBJ1-3	CASSAGSGDTIYF	TGCGCCAGCAGTGCGGGGTCCGGTGACACCATATATTTT
NA	TRBD1	TRBV6-5	TRBJ1-2	CASSYSRQGFNYGYTF	TGTGCCAGCAGTTACTCGCGACAGGGATTTAACTATGGCTACACCTTC
NA	NA	TRBV6-5	TRBJ1-3	CASSYSGGSGNTIYF	TGTGCCAGCAGTTACTCGGGGGGCTCTGGAAACACCATATATTTT
NA	TRBD1	TRBV13	TRBJ1-2	CASSQRGTGPGYTF	TGTGCCAGCAGCCAACGAGGGACAGGGCCTGGCTACACCTTC
once	NA	TRBV28	TRBJ2-3	CASSARYYLTQYF	TGTGCCAGCAGTGCCCGCTACTACCTTACGCAGTATTTT
once	NA	TRBV5-5	TRBJ2-5	CASSLRPGRRETQYF	TGTGCCAGCAGCTTGAGGCCAGGGAGGCGTGAGACCCAGTACTTC
NA	TRBD1	TRBV28	TRBJ2-7	CASRPGTAYEQYF	TGTGCCAGCAGACCCGGGACAGCCTACGAGCAGTACTTC
NA	TRBD2	TRBV3-1/TRBV3-2	TRBJ2-1	CASSQSSGSYNEQFF	TGTGCCAGCAGTCAATCTAGCGGGTCCTACAATGAGCAGTTCTTC
NA	NA	TRBV7-9	TRBJ1-2	CASSLVALPGGYGYTF	TGTGCCAGCAGCTTAGTGGCCCTTCCGGGTGGCTATGGCTACACCTTC
NA	NA	TRBV7-9	TRBJ1-2	CASSQGQGNYGYTF	TGTGCCAGCAGCCAAGGGCAGGGAAACTATGGCTACACCTTC
NA	NA	TRBV7-9	TRBJ2-7	CASSFDSSSYEQYF	TGTGCCAGCAGCTTCGACAGTTCTTCCTACGAGCAGTACTTC
NA	TRBD1	TRBV7-2	TRBJ2-7	CASSRGQTMRHEQYF	TGTGCCAGCAGCCGGGGACAGACTATGCGACACGAGCAGTACTTC
NA	TRBD2	TRBV28	TRBJ2-7	CASSRLAGDSGGSYEQYF	TGTGCCAGCAGCCGACTAGCGGGAGACTCCGGTGGGTCCTACGAGCAGTACTTC
NA	TRBD1	TRBV5-4	TRBJ1-3	CASTVRGVGGNTIYF	TGTGCCAGCACGGTCAGGGGGGTCGGTGGAAACACCATATATTTT
NA	TRBD1	TRBV19	TRBJ1-5	CASSRDRDQPQHF	TGTGCCAGTAGCCGGGACAGAGATCAGCCCCAGCATTTT
NA	NA	TRBV28	TRBJ2-7	CASSLPDGTYEQYF	TGTGCCAGCAGCCTGCCGGACGGGACCTACGAGCAGTACTTC
NA	TRBD1	TRBV18	TRBJ1-4	CASSSGTGTEKLFF	TGTGCCAGCTCTTCCGGGACAGGGACTGAAAAACTGTTTTTT
once	TRBD1	TRBV7-6	TRBJ2-2	CASSLVRGGARGAGELFF	TGTGCCAGCAGCTTAGTGAGAGGGGGCGCAAGGGGCGCCGGGGAGCTGTTTTTT
NA	TRBD2	TRBV5-1	TRBJ2-2	CASSLGTSGRTGELFF	TGCGCCAGCAGCCTAGGGACTAGCGGGAGAACCGGGGAGCTGTTTTTT
NA	TRBD1	TRBV5-1	TRBJ1-1	CASSPKGTGEAFF	TGCGCCAGCAGCCCCAAAGGGACAGGGGAAGCTTTCTTT
NA	NA	TRBV28	TRBJ1-4	CASSLFSKSEKLFF	TGTGCCAGCAGTTTATTTTCGAAGAGTGAAAAACTGTTTTTT
NA	NA	TRBV7-2	TRBJ2-7	CASSLGQLSSYEQYF	TGTGCCAGCAGCCTGGGGCAGCTTAGCTCCTACGAGCAGTACTTC
NA	NA	TRBV28	TRBJ2-2	CASSLLRHPGAGELFF	TGTGCCAGCAGTCTCCTCCGACACCCGGGGGCCGGGGAGCTGTTTTTT
once	NA	TRBV18	TRBJ1-1	CASSQLGTVNTEAFF	TGTGCCAGCTCACAGCTGGGGACTGTCAACACTGAAGCTTTCTTT
NA	NA	TRBV3-1/TRBV3-2	TRBJ1-1	CASRPQGGDTEAFF	TGTGCCAGCAGACCCCAGGGAGGGGACACTGAAGCTTTCTTT
NA	NA	TRBV7-9	TRBJ1-2	CASSYGQGYGYTF	TGTGCCAGCAGCTACGGGCAGGGCTATGGCTACACCTTC
NA	NA	TRBV24-1	TRBJ2-5	CATSDLLLETQYF	TGTGCCACCAGTGACCTCCTCCTGGAGACCCAGTACTTC
NA	TRBD1	TRBV10-3	TRBJ2-3	CAISDGDRSTDTQYF	TGTGCCATCAGTGATGGGGACAGAAGCACAGATACGCAGTATTTT
NA	TRBD1	TRBV5-1	TRBJ1-1	CASSSGQGLMNTEAFF	TGCGCCAGCAGCTCAGGACAGGGGTTAATGAACACTGAAGCTTTCTTT
NA	TRBD1	TRBV9	TRBJ2-5	CASSVDRDGETQYF	TGTGCCAGCAGCGTTGACAGGGATGGAGAGACCCAGTACTTC
once	TRBD1	TRBV24-1	TRBJ1-3	CATSDYNRDRALPFSGNTIYF	TGTGCCACCAGTGATTATAACCGGGACAGGGCCTTACCCTTCTCTGGAAACACCATATATTTT
NA	NA	TRBV7-3	TRBJ1-6	CASSSDISYNSPLHF	TGTGCCAGCAGCTCGGACATCTCCTATAATTCACCCCTCCACTTT
once	TRBD1	TRBV28	TRBJ2-7	CASRPGQAYEQYF	TGTGCCAGCAGGCCGGGACAGGCCTACGAGCAGTACTTC
NA	TRBD1	TRBV28	TRBJ1-5	CASKLRGRGSLNQPQHF	TGTGCCAGCAAACTTAGGGGCAGGGGGAGCCTCAATCAGCCCCAGCATTTT
NA	NA	TRBV5-6	TRBJ2-2	CASSFGGSNTGELFF	TGTGCCAGCAGCTTCGGCGGATCGAACACCGGGGAGCTGTTTTTT
few	NA	TRBV2	TRBJ1-1	CASTTGLQDTEAFF	TGTGCCAGCACCACAGGTCTGCAGGACACTGAAGCTTTCTTT
NA	TRBD1	TRBV19	TRBJ1-5	CASSNLQGSNQPQHF	TGTGCCAGTAGTAACCTACAGGGGAGCAATCAGCCCCAGCATTTT
NA	TRBD1	TRBV15	TRBJ1-2	CATSRKQGAEGYTF	TGTGCCACCAGCAGGAAACAGGGGGCGGAGGGCTACACCTTC
NA	NA	TRBV5-5	TRBJ1-2	CASREAGGSPGYTF	TGTGCCAGCAGGGAAGCGGGGGGATCACCTGGCTACACCTTC
NA	NA	TRBV29-1	TRBJ2-7	CSVDIPGGSSYEQYF	TGCAGCGTTGACATTCCAGGGGGGAGCTCCTACGAGCAGTACTTC
NA	NA	TRBV9	TRBJ1-6	CASSPEQGNSPLHF	TGTGCCAGCAGCCCAGAGCAGGGCAATTCACCCCTCCACTTT
NA	NA	TRBV2	TRBJ2-7	CASSEEEGHGSPTYEQYF	TGTGCCAGCAGTGAAGAAGAAGGCCACGGGTCCCCTACCTACGAGCAGTACTTC